The present entry profiles one TCR beta chain with its context. V was trimmed by 3 bases and J by 2 bases, leaving 10 bases between them. Germline-derived CDR1 and CDR2 are LGHDT and YNNKEL (reference sequence). The CDR3 spans 14 residues. This specimen belongs to a study of blood T cell repertoires in COVID-19. Study at large: In each case, the material was cDNA or gDNA derived from T cells, B-cell-depleted T cells, or PBMCs.

Using immunoSEQ multiplex PCR, the repertoire was profiled, and TCRdb retains in-frame clones only, with some absent. The table records tens of thousands of clones, roughly 91% of them present only once. This TCR derives from a woman aged 50 to 60 in a cohort sampled during active COVID-19. Material for sequencing was peripheral blood. The chain is built from TRBV3-1 (or the pseudogene TRBV3-2) and TRBJ2-5; D is undetermined. The CDR3 sequence: CASSQAAVQETQYF. The CDR3, as DNA: TGTGCCAGCAGCCAGGCTGCAGTGCAAGAGACCCAGTACTTC.